A single sample is the source of the 5 T cell receptor beta chains below, sequenced in a study of cytomegalovirus exposure and HLA in healthy donors. PCR amplification relied on 60 Vbeta primers (plus 13 Jbeta primers). The repertoire was sequenced with immunoSEQ multiplex PCR; TCRdb's copy has only in-frame clones and lacks some. This sample has over 110,000 clones, with approximately 78% found just once. What was sequenced was PBMCs. Receptors originate from a woman between 18 and 30 years old in good health and CMV-seropositive.

The V gene is TRBV15, the J gene TRBJ1-6; D unresolved. CDR1 LNHNV and CDR2 YYDKDF come from the germline V gene (reference sequence). CDR3 length: 15 residues. Trimming cost V 0 bases and J 0 bases, with 3 bases left between them. The CDR3 bases are TGTGCCACCAGCAGAGACAGCTCCTATAATTCACCCCTCCACTTT. Amino acids: CATSRDSSYNSPLHF.

The CDR3 DNA reads TGTGCCAGCAGTTCATCCCTCGGACAGGGGGCCACTGAAGCTTTCTTT. Its translation: CASSSSLGQGATEAFF. This chain joins TRBV27 and TRBJ1-1; 11 positions match TRBD1. Trimming at V came to 4 bases and at J to 4 bases, leaving 8 bases not matched to a gene. From germline, CDR1 is MNHEY and CDR2 SMNVEV (reference sequence). The CDR3 is made up of 16 amino acids.

The chain links TRBV11-2 to TRBJ1-1, with 7 bases matching TRBD1. In germline, CDR1 is SGHAT, CDR2 FQNNGV. J was trimmed by 3 bases and V by 0 bases; bases with no gene match: 13. The CDR3 runs 18 residues. The CDR3 loop is CASSLDLRTGVRYTEAFF. In DNA form, the CDR3 reads TGTGCCAGCAGCTTAGATCTTAGGACAGGAGTAAGGTACACTGAAGCTTTCTTT. Looking up the rest from reference TRBV11-2 and TRBJ1-1 gives the full variable domain: EAGVAQSPRYKIIEKRQSVAFWCNPISGHATLYWYQQILGQGPKLLIQFQNNGVVDDSQLPKDRFSAERLKGVDSTLKIQPAKLEDSAVYLCASSLDLRTGVRYTEAFFGQGTRLTVV.

This chain links TRBV6-4 with TRBJ2-5, with 8 bases identical to TRBD2. V lost 7 bases, J lost 1 base, and 11 bases stayed unmatched. Germline assignment: CDR1 MRHNA and CDR2 SNTAGT. This CDR3 is built from 16 residues. DNA of the CDR3: TGTGCCAGCAAGAACCGGGGGGGCCCCTTCCAAGAGACCCAGTACTTC. As protein: CASKNRGGPFQETQYF.

The J gene is TRBJ1-3, the V gene TRBV11-2; 8 bases agree with TRBD1. V lost 4 bases to trimming and J lost 0 bases; unmatched junction nucleotides: 5. The length of the CDR3 is 16 residues. Per germline, CDR1 SGHAT and CDR2 FQNNGV. CDR3 sequence: CASSSRQGRSGNTIYF. Written as DNA, the CDR3 is TGTGCCAGCAGCTCACGACAGGGGCGCTCTGGAAACACCATATATTTT.